These 31 T cell receptor beta chains came from one sample sequenced in a study of CXCR3-negative and CXCR3-positive naive CD8 T cells. These TCRs' antigens remain unknown. Study-wide findings and caveats: CXCR3-negative naive cells had less hydrophobic TRB CDR3s than did CXCR3-positive naive cells.

Via 5' RACE with UMI labels, TRB cDNA libraries were prepared. TCRdb re-called the 5' RACE reads; every CDR3 protein appears as one record, without DNA. Seen in this sample are 90,000 to 150,000 distinct CDR3 sequences; the ten most common clones hold less than 0.4%. The sample comprised naive CXCR3+ CD8+ T cells from blood. The subset: CD45RO-CCR7+CD27+CD95- naive CD8+ T cells expressing CXCR3 (TNR3+). The receptors come from a human donor in good health. Some clones in this sample may be carry-over from other donors' samples.

The chain carries TRBV12-3 or TRBV12-4 and TRBJ2-1; checking the TCRdb D call of TRBD2 is not possible without DNA. This CDR3 spans 13 amino acids. CDR3: CASSLGLVYEQFF.

V is TRBV7-9 and J is TRBJ1-4; TCRdb's D gene call, TRBD1, goes unchecked for lack of DNA. Per germline, CDR1 SEHNR and CDR2 FQNEAQ (reference sequence). The CDR3 has 13 residues. The CDR3 loop is CASSRDSNEKLFF.

The chain employs TRBV5-1 and TRBJ2-1. This CDR3 comprises 13 residues. Germline CDR1 is SGHRS and CDR2 is YFSETQ. The CDR3 is CASSLEGSGEQFF.

The rearrangement links TRBV5-4 to TRBJ2-2. The CDR3 is made up of 15 amino acids. Germline loops: CDR1 SGHNT, CDR2 YYREEE (reference sequence). CDR3 sequence reads: CASSLMGSNTGELFF.

Here the CDR3 reads CASSSRESPSYNEQFF. The chain uses TRBV12-3 or TRBV12-4 and TRBJ2-1; TCRdb's D gene call, TRBD1, goes unchecked for lack of DNA. This CDR3 region has 16 residues.

The chain joins TRBV11-2 to TRBJ2-7; TCRdb designates TRBD1, a call that cannot be tested without DNA. Germline V gives CDR1 SGHAT, CDR2 FQNNGV. CDR3 length: 16 residues. The CDR3 region is CASSQEATGASYEQYF.

The chain links TRBV13 to TRBJ2-7. The germline CDR1 and CDR2 sequences are PRHDT and FYEKMQ (reference sequence). The CDR3 has 14 residues. The CDR3 loop reads CASTDQLGSTEQYF.

The chain couples TRBV28 to TRBJ2-7. The CDR3 length is 11 residues. The V gene's germline CDR1 is MDHEN and CDR2 SYDVKM. This chain's CDR3 is CASRRPNEQYF.

The chain couples TRBV29-1 to TRBJ2-3; TCRdb gives TRBD1 as the D gene, but with no DNA this cannot be confirmed. CDR3 length equals 14 residues. CDR1 SQVTM and CDR2 ANQGSEA come from the germline V gene. The chain's CDR3 is CSVLGQGPWDTQYF.

The V and J genes are TRBV7-2 and TRBJ1-5; the TRBD1 assignment by TCRdb is unverifiable without DNA. The CDR3 has 12 amino acids. Per the germline V gene, CDR1 is SGHTA and CDR2 is FQGNSA. The CDR3 sequence: CASSLPRGPQHF.

The CDR3 loop reads CASSLDGISGNTIYF. This chain uses TRBV7-2 with TRBJ1-3. Germline lookup yields CDR1 SGHTA and CDR2 FQGNSA. This CDR3 spans 15 amino acids.

The chain uses TRBV4-2 and TRBJ1-2; no DNA is available, so the TRBD1 call from TCRdb remains unchecked. The CDR3 has 15 amino acids. Germline loops: CDR1 LGHNA, CDR2 YNFKEQ. The CDR3 region is CASSQDLTGGNGYTF.

The chain recombines TRBV7-2 with TRBJ2-7; as DNA is missing, the TRBD1 call by TCRdb cannot be tested. In germline, CDR1 is SGHTA, CDR2 FQGNSA. CDR3 length: 18 residues. The CDR3 protein is CASTKSAKTGGGAYEQYF.

The chain joins TRBV11-3 to TRBJ2-6. There are 17 residues in the CDR3. Germline values: CDR1 SGHNT, CDR2 YENEEA. The CDR3 sequence is CASFRGSPGPGANVLTF.

This chain joins TRBV20-1 and TRBJ2-1. Germline V gene sequence: CDR1 DFQATT, CDR2 SNEGSKA (reference sequence). This CDR3 has 11 amino acids. CDR3 residues: CSQGILYEQFF.

The CDR3 loop is CASSLIDRDGELFF. The rearrangement links TRBV7-3 to TRBJ2-2; the D call of TRBD1 rests on TCRdb alone, since no DNA is present to check it. Germline CDR1 and CDR2: SGHTA and FQGTGA. The CDR3 covers 14 residues.

The chain links TRBV10-3 to TRBJ2-3; the TCRdb D gene call, TRBD2, has no DNA to confirm it. The CDR3 loop spans 15 amino acids. Germline V gene lookup returns CDR1 ENHRY and CDR2 SYGVKD. The CDR3 here is CAIRWTSGAEDTQYF.

The V and J genes are TRBV15 and TRBJ2-1; checking the TCRdb D call of TRBD1 is not possible without DNA. This CDR3 spans 14 amino acids. Looked up from germline, CDR1 is LNHNV and CDR2 is YYDKDF (reference sequence). The CDR3: CATNLPVEGNEQFF. The complete variable domain, with remaining parts taken from reference TRBV15 and TRBJ2-1, reads DAMVIQNPRYQVTQFGKPVTLSCSQTLNHNVMYWYQQKSSQAPKLLFHYYDKDFNNEADTPDNFQSRRPNTSFCFLDIRSPGLGDTAMYLCATNLPVEGNEQFFGPGTRLTVL.

The chain has TRBV19 and TRBJ2-7; the TCRdb call, TRBD1, lacks DNA for checking. This CDR3 contains 14 residues. Germline assignment: CDR1 LNHDA and CDR2 SQIVND (reference sequence). The CDR3 is CATGPTGSSYEQYF.

The rearrangement links TRBV4-1 to TRBJ1-1; TCRdb lists TRBD1, though no DNA is available to test this call. The germline V gene has CDR1 MGHRA and CDR2 YSYEKL. This CDR3 region has 17 residues. CDR3 sequence: CASSQFFLTGVSGEAFF.

The rearrangement joins TRBV7-7 to TRBJ2-5; TCRdb indicates TRBD1, and absent DNA this call remains unverified. The germline CDR1 and CDR2 sequences are SSHAT and FNYEAQ (reference sequence). The CDR3 spans 18 residues. The CDR3 loop is CASSLVSPGQGLQETQYF.

The rearrangement links TRBV5-5 to TRBJ2-7; the D gene TCRdb calls, TRBD2, cannot be checked with no DNA. The CDR3 covers 16 residues. Germline V gene sequence: CDR1 SGHKS, CDR2 YYEKEE (reference sequence). The CDR3: CASSKRLAGITYEQYF.

V and J are TRBV28 and TRBJ1-5; TCRdb gives TRBD1 as the D gene, but with no DNA this cannot be confirmed. The CDR3 contains 15 residues. Germline V gene sequence: CDR1 MDHEN, CDR2 SYDVKM. CDR3 sequence reads: CASSQNRAANQPQHF.

The V call is TRBV7-9, the J call TRBJ2-7; TCRdb selects TRBD1, and the lack of DNA leaves this call unchecked. The CDR3 consists of 16 residues. Germline CDR1 is SEHNR and CDR2 is FQNEAQ (reference sequence). CDR3 in amino acids: CASSYLPGQGRYEQYF.

CDR3 sequence: CASSPKGQPYEQYF. The chain recombines TRBV27 with TRBJ2-7; the D gene TCRdb calls, TRBD1, cannot be checked with no DNA. Germline CDR1 is MNHEY and CDR2 is SMNVEV (reference sequence). The length of the CDR3 is 14 residues.

The CDR3 spells CASTTGTSGGATGETQYF. The rearrangement links TRBV7-9 to TRBJ2-5; TCRdb calls TRBD2, which cannot be checked without DNA. The V gene's germline CDR1 is SEHNR and CDR2 FQNEAQ (reference sequence). The CDR3 spans 18 residues.

This chain joins TRBV24-1 and TRBJ2-3. The CDR3 spans 14 residues. Germline V lookup: CDR1 KGHDR, CDR2 SFDVKD. CDR3 loop: CATSDSFTTDTQYF.

The genes are TRBV5-8 and TRBJ2-1. CDR1 SGHTS and CDR2 YDEGEE come from the germline V gene. The CDR3 is made up of 18 amino acids. CDR3: CASSLDPFKIATYNEQFF.

The rearrangement uses TRBV27 and TRBJ2-1; TCRdb designates TRBD2, a call that cannot be tested without DNA. CDR3 length: 18 amino acids. The germline gives CDR1 MNHEY, CDR2 SMNVEV (reference sequence). CDR3 sequence reads: CASSLHGLAGPSYNEQFF.

The chain recombines TRBV15 with TRBJ1-1; TCRdb proposes TRBD1, but this gene call is untestable without DNA. Germline loops: CDR1 LNHNV, CDR2 YYDKDF (reference sequence). The length of the CDR3 is 16 residues. The CDR3 loop is CATSRAPGKMNTEAFF. Using reference TRBV15 and TRBJ1-1 for the parts outside the CDR3, the full variable domain is DAMVIQNPRYQVTQFGKPVTLSCSQTLNHNVMYWYQQKSSQAPKLLFHYYDKDFNNEADTPDNFQSRRPNTSFCFLDIRSPGLGDTAMYLCATSRAPGKMNTEAFFGQGTRLTVV.

The V gene is TRBV11-2, the J gene TRBJ2-5; no DNA is available, so the TRBD1 call from TCRdb remains unchecked. Germline V lookup: CDR1 SGHAT, CDR2 FQNNGV. The CDR3 extends over 15 amino acids. CDR3 in amino acids: CASSLGATGRETQYF.